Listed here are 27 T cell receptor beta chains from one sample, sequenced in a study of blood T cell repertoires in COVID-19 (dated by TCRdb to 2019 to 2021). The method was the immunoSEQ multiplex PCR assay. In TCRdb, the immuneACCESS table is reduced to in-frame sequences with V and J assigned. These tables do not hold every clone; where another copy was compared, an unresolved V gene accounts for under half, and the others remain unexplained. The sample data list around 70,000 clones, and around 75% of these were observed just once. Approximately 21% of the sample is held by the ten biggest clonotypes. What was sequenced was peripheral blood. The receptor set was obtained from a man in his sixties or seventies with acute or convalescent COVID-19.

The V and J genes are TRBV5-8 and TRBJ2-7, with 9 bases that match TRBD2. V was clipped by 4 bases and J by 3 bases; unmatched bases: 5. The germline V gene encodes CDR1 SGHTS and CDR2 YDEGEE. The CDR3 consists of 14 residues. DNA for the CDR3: TGTGCCAGCAGCGGCGGGAGGGGAGGCTACGAGCAGTACTTC. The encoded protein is CASSGGRGGYEQYF.

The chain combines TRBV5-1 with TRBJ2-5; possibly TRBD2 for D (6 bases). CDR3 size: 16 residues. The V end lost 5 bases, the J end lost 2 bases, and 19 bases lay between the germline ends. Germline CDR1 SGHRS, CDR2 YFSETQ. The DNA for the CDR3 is TGCGCCAGCAGGGAGGGTTTGGGAGGTCGGCAAGAGACCCAGTACTTC. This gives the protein CASREGLGGRQETQYF.

CDR3: CASNQQGRTEAFF. DNA of the CDR3: TGTGCCAGCAACCAACAGGGACGAACTGAAGCTTTCTTT. The rearrangement joins TRBV27 to TRBJ1-1, with D possibly being TRBD1 (6 bases). V dropped 7 bases and J dropped 5 bases, with 14 bases sitting between them. CDR3 size: 13 residues. The germline V gene encodes CDR1 MNHEY and CDR2 SMNVEV (reference sequence).

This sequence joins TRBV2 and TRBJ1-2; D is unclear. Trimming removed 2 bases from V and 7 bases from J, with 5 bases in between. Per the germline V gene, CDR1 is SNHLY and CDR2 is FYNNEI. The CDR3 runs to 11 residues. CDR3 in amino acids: CASSEWSGYTF. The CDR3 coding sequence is TGTGCCAGCAGTGAATGGAGTGGCTACACCTTC. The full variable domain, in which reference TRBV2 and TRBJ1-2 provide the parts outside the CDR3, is EPEVTQTPSHQVTQMGQEVILRCVPISNHLYFYWYRQILGQKVEFLVSFYNNEISEKSEIFDDQFSVERPDGSNFTLKIRSTKLEDSAMYFCASSEWSGYTFGSGTRLTVV.

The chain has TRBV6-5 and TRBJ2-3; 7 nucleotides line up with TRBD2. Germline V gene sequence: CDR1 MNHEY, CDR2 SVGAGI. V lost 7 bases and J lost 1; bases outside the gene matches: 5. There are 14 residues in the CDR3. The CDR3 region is CASTSTSRTDTQYF. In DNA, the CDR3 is TGTGCCAGCACTTCGACTAGCCGCACAGATACGCAGTATTTT.

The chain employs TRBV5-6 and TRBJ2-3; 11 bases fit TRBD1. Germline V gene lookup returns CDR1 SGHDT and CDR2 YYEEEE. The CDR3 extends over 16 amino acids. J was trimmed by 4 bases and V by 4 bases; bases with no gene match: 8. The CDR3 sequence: CASSPPRTGGSDTQYF. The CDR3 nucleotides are TGTGCCAGCAGCCCCCCCCGGACAGGGGGCTCAGATACGCAGTATTTT.

The CDR3 DNA reads as TGTGCCAGCAGCGCGGGACGCATCTTGGGCACTGAAGCTTTCTTT. Protein product: CASSAGRILGTEAFF. The chain has TRBV28 and TRBJ1-1; a possible D gene is TRBD1 (5 bases). CDR1 MDHEN and CDR2 SYDVKM come from the germline V gene. The CDR3 is 15 residues long. V lost 6 bases to trimming and J lost 4 bases, with 18 bases between them.

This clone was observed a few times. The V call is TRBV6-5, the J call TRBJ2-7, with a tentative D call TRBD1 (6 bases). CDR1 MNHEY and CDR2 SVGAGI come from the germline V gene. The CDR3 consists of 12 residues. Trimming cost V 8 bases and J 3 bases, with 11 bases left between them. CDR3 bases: TGTGCCAGCCTGCAGGGGTTCTACGAGCAGTACTTC. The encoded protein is CASLQGFYEQYF.

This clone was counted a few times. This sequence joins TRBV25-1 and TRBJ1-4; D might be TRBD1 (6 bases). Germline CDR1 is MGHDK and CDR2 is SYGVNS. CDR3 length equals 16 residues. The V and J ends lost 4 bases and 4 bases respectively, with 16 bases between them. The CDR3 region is CASSAPYRVLNEKLFF. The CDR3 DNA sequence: TGTGCCAGCAGTGCACCCTACAGGGTCCTTAATGAAAAACTGTTTTTT.

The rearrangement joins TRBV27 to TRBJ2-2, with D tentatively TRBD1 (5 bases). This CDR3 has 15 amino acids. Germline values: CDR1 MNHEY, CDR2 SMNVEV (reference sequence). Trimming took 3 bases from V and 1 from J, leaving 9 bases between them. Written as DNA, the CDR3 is TGTGCCAGCAGTTTCTTGGGGCGGAACACCGGGGAGCTGTTTTTT. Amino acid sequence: CASSFLGRNTGELFF.

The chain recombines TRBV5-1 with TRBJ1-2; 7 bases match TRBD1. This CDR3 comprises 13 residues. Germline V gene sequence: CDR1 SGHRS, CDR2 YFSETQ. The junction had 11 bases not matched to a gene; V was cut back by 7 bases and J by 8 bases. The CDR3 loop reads CASHEGAGPGYTF. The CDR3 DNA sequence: TGCGCCAGCCACGAGGGGGCAGGGCCCGGCTACACCTTC.

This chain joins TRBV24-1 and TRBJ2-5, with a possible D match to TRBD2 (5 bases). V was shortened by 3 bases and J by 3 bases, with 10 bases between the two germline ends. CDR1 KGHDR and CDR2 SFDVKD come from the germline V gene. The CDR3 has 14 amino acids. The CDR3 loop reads CATSDPDGEETQYF. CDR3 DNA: TGTGCCACCAGTGATCCGGACGGGGAAGAGACCCAGTACTTC.

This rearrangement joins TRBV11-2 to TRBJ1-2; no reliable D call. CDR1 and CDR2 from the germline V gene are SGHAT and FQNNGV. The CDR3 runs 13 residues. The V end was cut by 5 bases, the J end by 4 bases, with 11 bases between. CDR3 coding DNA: TGTGCCAGCAGCCCTGCGTGGAGCTATGGCTACACCTTC. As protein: CASSPAWSYGYTF.

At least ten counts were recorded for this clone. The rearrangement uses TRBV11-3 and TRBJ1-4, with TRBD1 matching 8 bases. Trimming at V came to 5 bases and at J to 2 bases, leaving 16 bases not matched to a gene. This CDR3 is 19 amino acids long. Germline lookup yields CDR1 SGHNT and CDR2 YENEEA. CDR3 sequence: CASSLVGQAPKGTNEKLFF. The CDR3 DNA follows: TGTGCCAGCAGCCTAGTGGGACAGGCACCTAAGGGCACTAATGAAAAACTGTTTTTT. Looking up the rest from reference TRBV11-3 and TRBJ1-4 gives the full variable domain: EAGVVQSPRYKIIEKKQPVAFWCNPISGHNTLYWYLQNLGQGPELLIRYENEEAVDDSQLPKDRFSAERLKGVDSTLKIQPAELGDSAVYLCASSLVGQAPKGTNEKLFFGSGTQLSVL.

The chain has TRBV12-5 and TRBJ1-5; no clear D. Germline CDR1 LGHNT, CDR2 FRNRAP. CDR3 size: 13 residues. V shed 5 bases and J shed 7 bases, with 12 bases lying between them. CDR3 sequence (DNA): TGTGCTAGTGGTGCAGAGGTCGGACAGCCCCAGCATTTT. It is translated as CASGAEVGQPQHF.

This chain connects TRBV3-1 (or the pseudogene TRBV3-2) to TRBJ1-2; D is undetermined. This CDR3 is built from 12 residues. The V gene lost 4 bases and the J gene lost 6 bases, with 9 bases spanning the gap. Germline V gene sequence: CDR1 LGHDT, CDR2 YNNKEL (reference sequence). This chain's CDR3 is CASSPPGNGYTF. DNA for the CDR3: TGTGCCAGCAGCCCCCCCGGGAATGGCTACACCTTC.

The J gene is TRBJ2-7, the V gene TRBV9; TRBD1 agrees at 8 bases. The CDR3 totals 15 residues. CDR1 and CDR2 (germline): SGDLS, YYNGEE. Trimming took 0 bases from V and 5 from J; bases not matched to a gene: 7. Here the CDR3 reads CASSVGSGGENEQYF. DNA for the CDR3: TGTGCCAGCAGCGTAGGTTCAGGGGGCGAGAACGAGCAGTACTTC.

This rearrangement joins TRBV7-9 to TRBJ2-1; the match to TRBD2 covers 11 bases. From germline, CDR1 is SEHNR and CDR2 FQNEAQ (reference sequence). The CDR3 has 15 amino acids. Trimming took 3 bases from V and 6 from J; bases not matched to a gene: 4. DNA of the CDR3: TGTGCCAGCAGCTTGGGACTAGCGGTTATCAATGAGCAGTTCTTC. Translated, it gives CASSLGLAVINEQFF.

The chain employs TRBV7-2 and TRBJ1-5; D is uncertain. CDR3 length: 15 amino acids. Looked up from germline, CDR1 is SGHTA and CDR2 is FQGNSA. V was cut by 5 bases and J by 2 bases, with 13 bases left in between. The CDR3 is CASSPQPSGNQPQHF. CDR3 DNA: TGTGCCAGCAGCCCCCAACCCTCGGGCAATCAGCCCCAGCATTTT.

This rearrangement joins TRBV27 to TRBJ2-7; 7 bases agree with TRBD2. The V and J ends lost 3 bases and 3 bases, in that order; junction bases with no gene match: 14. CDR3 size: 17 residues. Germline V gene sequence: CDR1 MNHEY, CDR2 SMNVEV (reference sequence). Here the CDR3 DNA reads TGTGCCAGCAGTTTTATAGGTAGCGGGTCAAACGTCTACGAGCAGTACTTC. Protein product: CASSFIGSGSNVYEQYF.

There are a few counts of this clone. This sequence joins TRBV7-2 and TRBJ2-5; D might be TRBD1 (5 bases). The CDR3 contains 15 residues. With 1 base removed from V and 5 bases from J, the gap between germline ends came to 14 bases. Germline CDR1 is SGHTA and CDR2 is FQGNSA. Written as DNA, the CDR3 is TGTGCCAGCAGCTTAGAAGGGGTCGCTACGGAGACCCAGTACTTC. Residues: CASSLEGVATETQYF.

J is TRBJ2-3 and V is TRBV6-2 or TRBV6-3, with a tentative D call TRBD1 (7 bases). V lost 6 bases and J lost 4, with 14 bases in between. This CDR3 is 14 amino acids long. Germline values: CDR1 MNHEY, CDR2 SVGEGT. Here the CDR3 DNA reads TGTGCCAGCAGCTCCCCAGGGGGGCCAGATACGCAGTATTTT. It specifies CASSSPGGPDTQYF.

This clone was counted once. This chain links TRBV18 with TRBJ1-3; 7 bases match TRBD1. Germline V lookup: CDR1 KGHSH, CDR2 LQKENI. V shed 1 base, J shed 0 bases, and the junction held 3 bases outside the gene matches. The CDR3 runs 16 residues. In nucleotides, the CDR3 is TGTGCCAGCTCACCACAGACAGGGAACTCTGGAAACACCATATATTTT. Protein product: CASSPQTGNSGNTIYF.

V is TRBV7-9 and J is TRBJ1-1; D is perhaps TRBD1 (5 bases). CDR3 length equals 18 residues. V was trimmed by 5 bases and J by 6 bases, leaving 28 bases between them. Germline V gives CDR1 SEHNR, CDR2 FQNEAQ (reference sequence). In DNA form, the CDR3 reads TGTGCCAGCAGCCCCCGGGTGACCCAGGGAGGGATAGGGGCTGAAGCTTTCTTT. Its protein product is CASSPRVTQGGIGAEAFF.

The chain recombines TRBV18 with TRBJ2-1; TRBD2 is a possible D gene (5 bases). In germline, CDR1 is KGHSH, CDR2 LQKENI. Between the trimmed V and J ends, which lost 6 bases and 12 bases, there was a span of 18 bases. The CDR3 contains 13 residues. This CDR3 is CASSPEAKEGQFF. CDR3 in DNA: TGTGCCAGCTCTCCGGAGGCGAAAGAGGGGCAGTTCTTC.

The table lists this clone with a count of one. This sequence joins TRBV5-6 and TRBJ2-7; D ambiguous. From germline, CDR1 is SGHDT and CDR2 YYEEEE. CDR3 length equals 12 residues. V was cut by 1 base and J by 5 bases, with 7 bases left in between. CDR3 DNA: TGTGCCAGCAGCTTGCTTTCCCACGAGCAGTACTTC. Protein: CASSLLSHEQYF. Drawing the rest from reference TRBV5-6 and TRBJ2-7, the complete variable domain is DAGVTQSPTHLIKTRGQQVTLRCSPKSGHDTVSWYQQALGQGPQFIFQYYEEEERQRGNFPDRFSGHQFPNYSSELNVNALLLGDSALYLCASSLLSHEQYFGPGTRLTVT.

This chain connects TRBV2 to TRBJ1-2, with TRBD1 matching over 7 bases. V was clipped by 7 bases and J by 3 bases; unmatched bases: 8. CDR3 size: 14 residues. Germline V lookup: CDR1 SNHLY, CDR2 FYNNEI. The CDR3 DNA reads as TGTGCCAGCACCGAGGGGGACAGCTACTATGGCTACACCTTC. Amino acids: CASTEGDSYYGYTF.